The rows below give T cell receptor beta chains drawn from one sample of a study of blood T cell repertoires in COVID-19. Method: immunoSEQ multiplex PCR; TCRdb's copy keeps in-frame clones and lacks some. This table has hundreds of thousands of clones, 65% to 90% appearing once. Sequencing input: peripheral blood. Receptors originate from a man aged 50-59 years with active or convalescent COVID-19. Both conserved end residues are part of each CDR3. A D gene is named only where the DNA matches it firmly. Size values are once, few and many counts, or a class for expanded clones, and some rows have none.

v_gene	d_gene	abundance	j_gene	CDR3aa	CDR3nt
TRBV19	.	.	TRBJ1-1	CASSITGFTEAFF	TGTGCCAGTAGTATAACAGGGTTCACTGAAGCTTTCTTT
TRBV3-1/TRBV3-2	.	.	TRBJ2-7	CASSHGSSYEQYF	TGTGCCAGCAGCCACGGTAGCTCCTACGAGCAGTACTTC
TRBV20-1	.	.	TRBJ2-1	CSARRGEQFF	TGCAGTGCTCGACGGGGGGAGCAGTTCTTC
TRBV6-2/TRBV6-3	.	.	TRBJ2-2	CASSYSNIGRRTGELFF	TGTGCCAGCAGTTACTCGAACATTGGGAGGAGGACCGGGGAGCTGTTTTTT
TRBV29-1	TRBD1	few	TRBJ1-3	CSVDGQGAGNTIYF	TGCAGCGTCGACGGACAGGGGGCTGGAAACACCATATATTTT
TRBV9	.	.	TRBJ1-1	CASSPVLSGEAFF	TGTGCCAGCAGCCCCGTTTTGTCAGGGGAAGCTTTCTTT
TRBV5-1	TRBD2	.	TRBJ2-7	CASSLDLGLAGYEQYF	TGCGCCAGCAGCTTGGATCTCGGACTAGCGGGCTACGAGCAGTACTTC
TRBV7-2	TRBD2	.	TRBJ2-1	CASRITGREGEQFF	TGTGCCAGCAGAATTACGGGGAGGGAGGGTGAGCAGTTCTTC
TRBV7-2	TRBD2	.	TRBJ2-7	CASSAMSGTTTYEQYF	TGTGCCAGCAGCGCCATGTCCGGGACTACGACCTACGAGCAGTACTTC
TRBV18	.	.	TRBJ2-1	CASSPQTGWNNEQFF	TGTGCCAGCTCACCGCAGACAGGTTGGAACAATGAGCAGTTCTTC
TRBV6-2/TRBV6-3	TRBD2	.	TRBJ2-7	CASSYSGGRGAYEQYF	TGTGCCAGCAGTTACTCCGGCGGGAGGGGGGCCTACGAGCAGTACTTC
TRBV6-5	TRBD1	.	TRBJ1-4	CASREDRGNEKLFF	TGTGCCAGCAGGGAGGACAGGGGTAATGAAAAACTGTTTTTT
TRBV30	TRBD2	.	TRBJ2-3	CAWSIYPPTSGPTDTQYF	TGTGCCTGGAGTATCTACCCCCCGACTAGCGGGCCCACAGATACGCAGTATTTT
TRBV7-3	.	.	TRBJ2-2	CASSLSGANTGELFF	TGTGCCAGCAGCTTATCAGGGGCCAACACCGGGGAGCTGTTTTTT
TRBV27	TRBD1	.	TRBJ2-6	CASSLRGPANVLTF	TGTGCCAGCAGTTTAAGGGGGCCTGCCAACGTCCTGACTTTC
TRBV29-1	.	.	TRBJ2-1	CSVEGATESIYNEQFF	TGCAGCGTTGAAGGGGCGACAGAGAGTATCTACAATGAGCAGTTCTTC
TRBV28	TRBD1	.	TRBJ1-6	CAISGQKKGPLHF	TGTGCCATCTCGGGACAGAAAAAGGGTCCCCTCCACTTT
TRBV5-4	.	.	TRBJ2-6	CASSPAGSGANVLTF	TGTGCCAGCAGCCCCGCGGGCTCTGGGGCCAACGTCCTGACTTTC
TRBV4-1	TRBD1	.	TRBJ1-4	CASSRLTGVGEKLFF	TGCGCCAGCAGCCGTTTGACAGGGGTAGGTGAAAAACTGTTTTTT
TRBV7-9	.	.	TRBJ1-1	CASQAAVGRGRVLCEAFF	TGTGCCAGTCAGGCGGCGGTCGGGAGGGGCAGGGTACTTTGTGAAGCTTTCTTT
TRBV24-1	TRBD1	.	TRBJ2-7	CATSDPGTAYEQYF	TGTGCCACCAGTGATCCCGGGACAGCCTACGAGCAGTACTTC
TRBV5-1	TRBD2	.	TRBJ2-3	CASSQTSGRAESLYF	TGCGCCAGCAGCCAAACTAGCGGGAGGGCCGAGAGTCTGTATTTT
TRBV10-3	TRBD2	.	TRBJ2-2	CAISRSKTSGGTGELFF	TGTGCCATCAGTCGCTCCAAGACTAGCGGAGGGACCGGGGAGCTGTTTTTT
TRBV5-1	TRBD1	.	TRBJ1-3	CASSWGTGAAGNTIYF	TGCGCCAGCAGCTGGGGGACAGGCGCGGCTGGAAACACCATATATTTT
TRBV5-5	TRBD2	few	TRBJ2-3	CASSFGSSGTNTQYF	TGTGCCAGCAGCTTTGGGTCTAGCGGGACAAATACGCAGTATTTT
TRBV2	.	.	TRBJ2-2	CASGSEGTGELFF	TGTGCCAGCGGGAGCGAGGGCACCGGGGAGCTGTTTTTT
TRBV5-4	.	few	TRBJ1-2	CASSLKGAFGYTF	TGTGCCAGCAGCTTGAAAGGGGCCTTTGGCTACACCTTC
TRBV5-4	.	once	TRBJ1-2	CASSAYRVNYGYTF	TGTGCCAGCAGCGCCTACAGGGTTAACTATGGCTACACCTTC
TRBV9	TRBD2	.	TRBJ2-2	CASSPRGTSGTGELFF	TGTGCCAGCAGCCCTCGCGGGACTAGCGGCACCGGGGAGCTGTTTTTT
TRBV29-1	.	.	TRBJ2-5	CSVESGRQTQYF	TGCAGCGTTGAATCGGGGAGGCAGACCCAGTACTTC
TRBV13	TRBD2	medium-sized	TRBJ2-5	CASSYRTSGSETQYF	TGTGCCAGCAGCTACCGAACTAGCGGGAGTGAGACCCAGTACTTC
TRBV28	TRBD2	once	TRBJ2-7	CASSPLGTSGFYEQYF	TGTGCCAGCAGTCCCCTCGGGACTAGCGGATTCTACGAGCAGTACTTC
TRBV20-1	.	.	TRBJ1-2	CSARGLDGYTF	TGCAGTGCGAGGGGGTTGGATGGCTACACCTTC
TRBV19	.	.	TRBJ1-5	CASDAGPGNQPQHF	TGTGCCAGTGATGCGGGCCCAGGAAATCAGCCCCAGCATTTT
TRBV7-2	.	.	TRBJ1-5	CASSLDRVQPQHF	TGTGCCAGCAGCTTAGACCGGGTCCAGCCCCAGCATTTT
TRBV7-8	.	.	TRBJ2-3	CASSLYRADTQYF	TGTGCCAGCAGCTTATATCGAGCAGATACGCAGTATTTT
TRBV7-2	.	.	TRBJ1-2	CASSTRTAGLYGYTF	TGTGCCAGCAGCACTAGGACGGCCGGACTCTATGGCTACACCTTC
TRBV5-1	TRBD1	.	TRBJ1-6	CASTRGGQGGSPLHF	TGCGCCAGCACCAGAGGGGGACAGGGTGGTTCACCCCTCCACTTT
TRBV12-3/TRBV12-4	.	.	TRBJ1-1	CASSRPPNTEAFF	TGTGCCAGCAGTCGTCCCCCGAACACTGAAGCTTTCTTT
TRBV11-2	TRBD1	.	TRBJ1-2	CASSFQGAEGGYTF	TGTGCCAGCAGCTTCCAGGGGGCGGAAGGCGGCTACACCTTC
TRBV4-1	.	few	TRBJ2-3	CASSQVDMGFTDTQYF	TGCGCCAGCAGCCAAGTGGACATGGGGTTCACAGATACGCAGTATTTT
TRBV10-3	.	.	TRBJ2-3	CAISERSGTQYF	TGTGCCATCAGTGAAAGAAGCGGTACGCAGTATTTT
TRBV5-1	TRBD1	.	TRBJ1-4	CASSSAGTATTNEKLFF	TGCGCCAGCAGCTCCGCCGGGACAGCAACAACTAATGAAAAACTGTTTTTT